This T cell receptor (beta chain) was sequenced for a study of healthy donors' naive CD4 and CD8 T cells. V lost 4 bases to trimming and J lost 5 bases, with 14 bases between them. Per germline, CDR1 SGHVS and CDR2 FQNEAQ. The CDR3 totals 14 residues. A linear amplification protocol produced the TCR libraries from 500 ng of total RNA. TCRdb reprocessed the reads via MiXCR and lists one record per CDR3 protein. Among about 200,000 distinct CDR3 sequences listed, 65% to 75% were seen once. This receptor was taken from a pool of human donors in good health; the sample pools cells from several healthy donors. The sequenced sample consisted of naive CD4+ and CD8+ T cells sorted from blood, pooled from several donors. This rearrangement joins TRBV7-8 to TRBJ2-5, with D maybe TRBD2 (7 bases). This CDR3 reads CASSYRGASETQYF. The DNA of the CDR3 is TGTGCCAGCAGCTATCGGGGGGCCTCGGAGACCCAGTACTTC. Variable domain in full (rest from reference TRBV7-8 and TRBJ2-5): GAGVSQSPRYKVAKRGQDVALRCDPISGHVSLFWYQQALGQGPEFLTYFQNEAQLDKSGLPSDRFFAERPEGSVSTLKIQRTQQEDSAVYLCASSYRGASETQYFGPGTRLLVL.